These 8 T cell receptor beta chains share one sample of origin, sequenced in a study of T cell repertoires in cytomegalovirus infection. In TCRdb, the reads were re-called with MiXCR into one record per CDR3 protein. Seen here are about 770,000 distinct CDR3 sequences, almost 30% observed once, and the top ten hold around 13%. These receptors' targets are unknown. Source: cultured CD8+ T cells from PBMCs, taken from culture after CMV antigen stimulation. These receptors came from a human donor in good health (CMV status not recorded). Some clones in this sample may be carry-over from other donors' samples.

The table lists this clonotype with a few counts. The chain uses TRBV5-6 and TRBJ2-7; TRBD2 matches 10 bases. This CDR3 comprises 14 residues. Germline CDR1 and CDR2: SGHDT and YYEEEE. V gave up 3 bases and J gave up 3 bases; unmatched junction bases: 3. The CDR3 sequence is CASSSGTSDYEQYV. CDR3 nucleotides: TGTGCCAGCAGCTCCGGGACTAGCGACTACGAGCAGTACGTC.

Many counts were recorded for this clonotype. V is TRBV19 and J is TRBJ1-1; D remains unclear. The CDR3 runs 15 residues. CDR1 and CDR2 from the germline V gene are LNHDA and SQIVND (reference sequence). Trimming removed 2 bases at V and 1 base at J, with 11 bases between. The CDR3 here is CASSILASSNTEAFF. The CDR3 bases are TGTGCCAGTAGTATATTGGCCAGCTCGAACACTGAAGCTTTCTTT.

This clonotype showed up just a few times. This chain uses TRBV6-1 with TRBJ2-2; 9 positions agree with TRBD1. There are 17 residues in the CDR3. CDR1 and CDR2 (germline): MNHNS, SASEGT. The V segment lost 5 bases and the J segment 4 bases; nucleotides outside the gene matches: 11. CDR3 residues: CASSRTSGTGITGELFF. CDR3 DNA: TGTGCCAGCAGTCGAACATCCGGGACAGGGATCACCGGGGAGCTGTTTTTT.

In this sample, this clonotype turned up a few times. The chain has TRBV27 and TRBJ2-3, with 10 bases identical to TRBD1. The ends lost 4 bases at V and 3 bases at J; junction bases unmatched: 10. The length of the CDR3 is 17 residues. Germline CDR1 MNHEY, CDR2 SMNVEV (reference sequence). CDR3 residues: CASSSLTTGGRTDTQYF. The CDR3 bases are TGTGCCAGCAGTTCCCTTACGACAGGGGGCAGGACAGATACGCAGTATTTT.

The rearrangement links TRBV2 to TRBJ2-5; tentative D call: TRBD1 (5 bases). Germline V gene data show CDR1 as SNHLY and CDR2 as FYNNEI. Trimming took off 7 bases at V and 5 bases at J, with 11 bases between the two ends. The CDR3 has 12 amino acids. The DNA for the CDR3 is TGTGCCAGCACCGGACACCCCGAGACCCAGTACTTC. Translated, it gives CASTGHPETQYF.

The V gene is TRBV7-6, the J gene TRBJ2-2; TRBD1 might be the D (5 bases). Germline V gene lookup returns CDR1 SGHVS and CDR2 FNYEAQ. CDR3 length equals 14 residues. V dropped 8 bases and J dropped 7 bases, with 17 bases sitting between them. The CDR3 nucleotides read TGTGCCAGCGGTCGCAGGGCCCTGGTCGGGGAGCTGTTTTTT. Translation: CASGRRALVGELFF.

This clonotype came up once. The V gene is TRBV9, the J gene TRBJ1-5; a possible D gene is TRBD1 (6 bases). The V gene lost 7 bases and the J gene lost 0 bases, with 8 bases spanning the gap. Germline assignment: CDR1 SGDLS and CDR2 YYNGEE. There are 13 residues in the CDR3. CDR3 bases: TGTGCCAGCGGGACAAATAGCAATCAGCCCCAGCATTTT. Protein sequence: CASGTNSNQPQHF.

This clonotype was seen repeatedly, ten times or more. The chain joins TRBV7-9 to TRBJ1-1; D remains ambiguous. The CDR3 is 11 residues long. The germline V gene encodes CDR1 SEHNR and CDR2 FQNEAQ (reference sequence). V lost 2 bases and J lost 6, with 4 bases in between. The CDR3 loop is CASSLLPEAFF. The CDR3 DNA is TGTGCCAGCAGCTTATTACCTGAAGCTTTCTTT.